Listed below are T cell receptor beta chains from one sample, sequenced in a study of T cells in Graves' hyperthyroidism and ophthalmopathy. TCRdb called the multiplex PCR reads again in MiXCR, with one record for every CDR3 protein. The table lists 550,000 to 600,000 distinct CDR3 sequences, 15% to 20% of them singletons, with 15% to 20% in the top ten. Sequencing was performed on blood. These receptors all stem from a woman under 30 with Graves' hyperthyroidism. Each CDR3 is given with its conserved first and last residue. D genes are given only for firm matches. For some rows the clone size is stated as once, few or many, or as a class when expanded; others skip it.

CDR3nt: TGTGCCAGCAGTTTAAGGGGGCCTAGCATCTATAGCAATCAGCCCCAGCATTTT
CDR3aa: CASSLRGPSIYSNQPQHF
abundance: .
d_gene: TRBD1
v_gene: TRBV27
j_gene: TRBJ1-5

CDR3nt: TGTGCCAGCAGGGAACTAGTTCAAGAGACCCAGTACTTC
CDR3aa: CASRELVQETQYF
abundance: many
d_gene: .
v_gene: TRBV6-1
j_gene: TRBJ2-5

CDR3nt: TGTGCCAGCAGACCTAGCGGGAGAAGGGGCGGGGAGCTGTTTTTT
CDR3aa: CASRPSGRRGGELFF
abundance: .
d_gene: TRBD2
v_gene: TRBV5-8
j_gene: TRBJ2-2

CDR3nt: TGTGCCAGTAGGCCGGACAGGGTTCAGTCCACTGAAGCTTTCTTT
CDR3aa: CASRPDRVQSTEAFF
abundance: many
d_gene: TRBD1
v_gene: TRBV19
j_gene: TRBJ1-1

CDR3nt: TGTGCCAGCAGTTACTCGTTGGGACAGCCTATTACTAACTATGGCTACACCTTC
CDR3aa: CASSYSLGQPITNYGYTF
abundance: few
d_gene: TRBD1
v_gene: TRBV6-5
j_gene: TRBJ1-2

CDR3nt: TGCAGTGCCACAACCGACAGGGGCGTCTATAGCAATCAGCCCCCGCATTTT
CDR3aa: CSATTDRGVYSNQPPHF
abundance: .
d_gene: TRBD1
v_gene: TRBV20-1
j_gene: TRBJ1-5

CDR3nt: TGCAGTGGGAATCGGGACAGTGCTTTGGAGACCCAGTACTTC
CDR3aa: CSGNRDSALETQYF
abundance: many
d_gene: TRBD1
v_gene: TRBV20-1
j_gene: TRBJ2-5

CDR3nt: TGTGCCAGCAGTTTACAGGGGGCGTTGAACACTGAAGCTTTCTTT
CDR3aa: CASSLQGALNTEAFF
abundance: .
d_gene: TRBD1
v_gene: TRBV28
j_gene: TRBJ1-1

CDR3nt: TGTGCCACCAGTCCTACTAGCGGGGGGCTCTATGAGCAGTTCTTC
CDR3aa: CATSPTSGGLYEQFF
abundance: .
d_gene: TRBD2
v_gene: TRBV24-1
j_gene: TRBJ2-1

CDR3nt: TGTGCCAGCGCCTTAGAGGCAGGGACTCTAGCCAAAAACATTCAGTACTTC
CDR3aa: CASALEAGTLAKNIQYF
abundance: few
d_gene: .
v_gene: TRBV18
j_gene: TRBJ2-4

CDR3nt: TGCGCCAGCAGCTTCGATCCAGGCTATTCCTACACCTTC
CDR3aa: CASSFDPGYSYTF
abundance: few
d_gene: .
v_gene: TRBV4-1
j_gene: TRBJ1-2

CDR3nt: TGCGCCAGCAGCTTGGCTTGGTCTAGCGGGGGGGCTGAGCAGTTCTTC
CDR3aa: CASSLAWSSGGAEQFF
abundance: many
d_gene: TRBD2
v_gene: TRBV5-1
j_gene: TRBJ2-1

CDR3nt: TGCAGTGCTACAAAGTCAAGCGGGAGGAACACCGGGGAGCTGTTTTTT
CDR3aa: CSATKSSGRNTGELFF
abundance: few
d_gene: TRBD2
v_gene: TRBV20-1
j_gene: TRBJ2-2

CDR3nt: TGCGCCAGCAGCAGGGCAGCAGCTGGGGCCAACGTCCTGACTTTC
CDR3aa: CASSRAAAGANVLTF
abundance: .
d_gene: .
v_gene: TRBV5-1
j_gene: TRBJ2-6

CDR3nt: TGCAGTGCAGAACACCTACAGGGCATCTATGGCTACACCTTC
CDR3aa: CSAEHLQGIYGYTF
abundance: many
d_gene: .
v_gene: TRBV20-1
j_gene: TRBJ1-2

CDR3nt: TGTGCCAGCACCTCGACAGGGAGTTCGTCTGGGGCCAACGTCCTGACTTTC
CDR3aa: CASTSTGSSSGANVLTF
abundance: .
d_gene: TRBD1
v_gene: TRBV7-9
j_gene: TRBJ2-6

CDR3nt: TGTGCCAGCAGTCAGGGGCCATACTACGAGCAGTACTTC
CDR3aa: CASSQGPYYEQYF
abundance: many
d_gene: .
v_gene: TRBV28
j_gene: TRBJ2-7

CDR3nt: TGTGCCACCAGCAGCCATACCGGGACAGGGGCAAACAATGAGCAGTTCTTC
CDR3aa: CATSSHTGTGANNEQFF
abundance: many
d_gene: TRBD1
v_gene: TRBV15
j_gene: TRBJ2-1

CDR3nt: TGTGCCAGCAGCTTAGCGGGGGACACGGGCCACACCGGGGAGCTGTTTTTT
CDR3aa: CASSLAGDTGHTGELFF
abundance: many
d_gene: .
v_gene: TRBV11-1
j_gene: TRBJ2-2